This T cell receptor (beta chain) was captured by sequencing in a study of CXCR3-negative and CXCR3-positive naive CD8 T cells. Concerning this clonotype: Its antigen is unidentified.

CDR1 and CDR2 (germline): SQVTM, ANQGSEA. This CDR3 comprises 13 residues. Study findings and constraints: Comparably high diversity was seen in both naive subsets, and much lower diversity in memory CD8+ cells. CD5 surface expression was similar among naive subsets, and TCR strength was estimated by inference from TRB CDR3 properties. CXCR3-negative naive cells had less hydrophobic TRB CDR3s than did CXCR3-positive naive cells.

5' RACE that incorporated UMI labels was used to prepare the TRB cDNA libraries. Reprocessing the 5' RACE reads, TCRdb reports a single entry for every CDR3 protein and omits DNA. This listing includes tens of thousands of distinct CDR3 sequences. The authors gated naive CD8+ T cells as CD45RO-CCR7+CD27+CD95-. The chain combines TRBV29-1 with TRBJ2-5; without DNA, the TCRdb call of TRBD1 cannot be checked. Source material: naive CXCR3- CD8+ T cells from blood. Sample subset: CD45RO-CCR7+CD27+CD95- naive CD8+ T cells lacking CXCR3 (TNR3-). This TCR came from a human donor in good health. Some clones in this sample may be carry-over from other donors' samples. The CDR3 reads CSVEASLQETQYF. Based on the CDR3 plus reference TRBV29-1 and TRBJ2-5, the full variable domain is SAVISQKPSRDICQRGTSLTIQCQVDSQVTMMFWYRQQPGQSLTLIATANQGSEATYESGFVIDKFPISRPNLTFSTLTVSNMSPEDSSIYLCSVEASLQETQYFGPGTRLLVL.